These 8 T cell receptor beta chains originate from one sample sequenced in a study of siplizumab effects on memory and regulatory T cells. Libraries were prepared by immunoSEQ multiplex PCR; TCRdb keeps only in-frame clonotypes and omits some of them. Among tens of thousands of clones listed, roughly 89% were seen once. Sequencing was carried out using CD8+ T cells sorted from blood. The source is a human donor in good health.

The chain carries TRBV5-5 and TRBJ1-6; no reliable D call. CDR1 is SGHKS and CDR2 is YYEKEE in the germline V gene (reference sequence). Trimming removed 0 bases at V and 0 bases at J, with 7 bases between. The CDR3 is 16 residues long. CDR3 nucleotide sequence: TGTGCCAGCAGCTTGGGTGGTACCTCCTATAATTCACCCCTCCACTTT. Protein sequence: CASSLGGTSYNSPLHF.

CDR3 DNA sequence: TGTGCCAGCAGCTTAGGCCAGGGTGGGAGTTACGAGCAGTACTTC. Residues: CASSLGQGGSYEQYF. The V gene is TRBV7-9, the J gene TRBJ2-7; D possibly matches TRBD1 or TRBD2 (5 bases each). The V and J ends lost 1 base and 4 bases respectively, with 14 bases between them. This CDR3 is built from 15 residues. Germline-derived CDR1 and CDR2 are SEHNR and FQNEAQ (reference sequence).

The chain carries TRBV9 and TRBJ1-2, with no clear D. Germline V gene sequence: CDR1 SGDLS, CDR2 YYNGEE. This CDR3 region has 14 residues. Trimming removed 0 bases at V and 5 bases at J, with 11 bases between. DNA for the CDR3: TGTGCCAGCAGCGTAGATCCCGGCTCATATGGCTACACCTTC. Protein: CASSVDPGSYGYTF.

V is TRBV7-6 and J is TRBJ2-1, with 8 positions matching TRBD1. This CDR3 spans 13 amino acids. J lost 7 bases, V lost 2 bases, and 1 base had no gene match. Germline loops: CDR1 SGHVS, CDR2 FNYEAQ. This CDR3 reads CASSLYRGNEQFF. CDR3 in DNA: TGTGCCAGCAGCTTATACAGGGGGAATGAGCAGTTCTTC.

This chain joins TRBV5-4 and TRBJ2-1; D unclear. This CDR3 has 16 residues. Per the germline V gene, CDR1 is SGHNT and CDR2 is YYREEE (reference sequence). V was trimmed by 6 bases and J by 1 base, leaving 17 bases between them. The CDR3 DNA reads TGTGCCAGCACGCAACTCCTCCTGGGGTCCTACAATGAGCAGTTCTTC. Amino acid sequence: CASTQLLLGSYNEQFF.

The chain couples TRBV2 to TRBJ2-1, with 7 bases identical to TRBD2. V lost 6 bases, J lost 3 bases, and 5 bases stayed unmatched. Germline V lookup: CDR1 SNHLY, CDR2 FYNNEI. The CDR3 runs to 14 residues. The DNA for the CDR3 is TGTGCCAGCAGGAGGGAGGGAGTCTACAATGAGCAGTTCTTC. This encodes CASRREGVYNEQFF.

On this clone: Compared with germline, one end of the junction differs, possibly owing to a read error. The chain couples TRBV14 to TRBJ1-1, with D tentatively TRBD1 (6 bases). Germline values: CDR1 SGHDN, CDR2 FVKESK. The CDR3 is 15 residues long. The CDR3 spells CASNQAGALNTEAFF. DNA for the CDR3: TGTGCCAGCAACCAAGCGGGGGCCTTGAACACTGAAGCTTTCTTT. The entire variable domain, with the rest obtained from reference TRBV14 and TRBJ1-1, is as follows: EAGVTQFPSHSVIEKGQTVTLRCDPISGHDNLYWYRRVMGKEIKFLLHFVKESKQDESGMPNNRFLAERTGGTYSTLKVQPAELEDSGVYFCASNQAGALNTEAFFGQGTRLTVV.

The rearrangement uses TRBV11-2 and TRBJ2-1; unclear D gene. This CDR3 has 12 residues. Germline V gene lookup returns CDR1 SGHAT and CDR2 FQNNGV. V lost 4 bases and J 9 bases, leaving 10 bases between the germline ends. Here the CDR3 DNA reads TGTGCCAGCAGCTCCCAGCCGGGTGAGCAGTTCTTC. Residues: CASSSQPGEQFF.